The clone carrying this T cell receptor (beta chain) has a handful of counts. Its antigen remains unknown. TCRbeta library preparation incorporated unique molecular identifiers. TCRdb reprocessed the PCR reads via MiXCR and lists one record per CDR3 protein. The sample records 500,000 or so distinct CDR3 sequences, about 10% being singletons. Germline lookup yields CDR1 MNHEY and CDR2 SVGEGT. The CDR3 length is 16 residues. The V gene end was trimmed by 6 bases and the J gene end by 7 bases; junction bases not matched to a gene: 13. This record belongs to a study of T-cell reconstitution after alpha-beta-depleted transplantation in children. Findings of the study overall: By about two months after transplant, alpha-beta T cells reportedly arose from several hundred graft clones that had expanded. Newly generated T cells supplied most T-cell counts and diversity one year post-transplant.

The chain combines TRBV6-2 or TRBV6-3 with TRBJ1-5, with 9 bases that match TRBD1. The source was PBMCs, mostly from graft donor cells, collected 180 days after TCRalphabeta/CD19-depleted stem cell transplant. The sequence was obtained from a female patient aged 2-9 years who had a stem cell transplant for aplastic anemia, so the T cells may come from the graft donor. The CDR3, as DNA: TGTGCCAGCAGCCATGGGACAGGGAAGGGTATGCAGCCCCAGCATTTT. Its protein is CASSHGTGKGMQPQHF.